The 26 T cell receptor beta chains given below trace back to one sample, sequenced in a study of cytomegalovirus exposure and HLA in healthy donors. PCR involved 60 Vbeta and 13 Jbeta primers. TCRdb's table, derived via immunoSEQ multiplex PCR, lists solely in-frame clones and lacks some. The data contain around 64,000 clones, over 60% of them seen just once; the ten biggest clones take up 6.8%. The sample was PBMCs. All receptors come from a man aged 30 to 45 in good health and CMV-seropositive.

J is TRBJ2-2 and V is TRBV25-1; a weak D match, TRBD1 (5 bases). The V gene's germline CDR1 is MGHDK and CDR2 SYGVNS. This CDR3 spans 15 amino acids. V dropped 3 bases and J dropped 6 bases, with 14 bases sitting between them. The CDR3 DNA sequence: TGTGCCAGCAGTGATAAGTGGGGCGCCTCCGGGGAGCTGTTTTTT. Protein product: CASSDKWGASGELFF.

This clone was detected only once. As DNA, the CDR3 is TGTGCCACCTCAGGGCAGAGCCTTGGTGAAAAACTGTTTTTT. Translation gives CATSGQSLGEKLFF. J is TRBJ1-4 and V is TRBV10-3; D might be TRBD1 (5 bases). Germline V lookup: CDR1 ENHRY, CDR2 SYGVKD. The CDR3 has 14 amino acids. Between the trimmed V and J ends, which lost 10 bases and 7 bases, there was a span of 19 bases.

There are a few counts of this clone. The chain is built from TRBV5-4 and TRBJ2-7; 8 bases are shared with TRBD1. The CDR3 runs to 15 residues. CDR1 SGHNT and CDR2 YYREEE come from the germline V gene (reference sequence). With V trimmed by 4 bases and J by 5 bases, 11 bases remained unmatched. The CDR3 coding sequence is TGTGCCAGCAGCCCGAGGGGGGACAGGCTCCACGAGCAGTACTTC. This translates into CASSPRGDRLHEQYF.

The V gene is TRBV5-1, the J gene TRBJ2-1, with D perhaps TRBD1 (6 bases). The ends were cut back, 4 bases at V and 3 bases at J, with 17 bases in the middle. CDR3 length: 16 amino acids. Germline assignment: CDR1 SGHRS and CDR2 YFSETQ. In DNA, the CDR3 is TGCGCCAGCAGCCTGGGTATAGGGGGACACTACAATGAGCAGTTCTTC. Its protein product is CASSLGIGGHYNEQFF. Together with reference TRBV5-1 and TRBJ2-1, the CDR3 gives the full variable domain: KAGVTQTPRYLIKTRGQQVTLSCSPISGHRSVSWYQQTPGQGLQFLFEYFSETQRNKGNFPGRFSGRQFSNSRSEMNVSTLELGDSALYLCASSLGIGGHYNEQFFGPGTRLTVL.

Points on this clone: An end of the junction does not agree with germline; a read error may underlie this. The chain employs TRBV6-4 and TRBJ2-1, with 14 bases lining up with TRBD2. The CDR3 covers 15 residues. Per the germline V gene, CDR1 is MRHNA and CDR2 is SNTAGT. Here the CDR3 reads CASSDSTSGGAELFF. For the CDR3, the DNA is TGTGCCAGCAGTGACTCGACTAGCGGGGGGGCAGAGCTGTTCTTC.

The rearrangement uses TRBV27 and TRBJ1-4, with 7 bases matching TRBD1. This CDR3 contains 14 residues. Trimming took 6 bases from V and 7 from J; bases not matched to a gene: 8. CDR1 MNHEY and CDR2 SMNVEV come from the germline V gene (reference sequence). The CDR3 DNA reads TGTGCCAGCAGGCAACGACAGGGAGGTGAAAAACTGTTTTTT. Residues: CASRQRQGGEKLFF.

The chain recombines TRBV9 with TRBJ1-4; TRBD1 matches at 8 bases. Germline CDR1 is SGDLS and CDR2 is YYNGEE. The CDR3 runs 15 residues. V trimming: 3 bases; J trimming: 4 bases; junction bases outside the gene matches: 5. CDR3 residues: CASSATGVYNEKLFF. For the CDR3, the DNA is TGTGCCAGCAGCGCGACAGGGGTCTATAATGAAAAACTGTTTTTT.

CDR3 nucleotides: TGCGCCAGCAGCCAAGATGAAGGGACAGGGAGCAATGAGCAGTTCTTC. The encoded protein is CASSQDEGTGSNEQFF. The rearrangement joins TRBV4-3 to TRBJ2-1; 9 bases line up with TRBD1. The germline CDR1 and CDR2 sequences are LGHNA and YSLEER. V lost 0 bases to trimming and J lost 6 bases; unmatched junction nucleotides: 6. The CDR3 has 16 amino acids.

This clone was counted a few times. The chain employs TRBV13 and TRBJ1-3; unclear D gene. Germline V gives CDR1 PRHDT, CDR2 FYEKMQ (reference sequence). Trimming shortened V by 5 bases and J by 0 bases, and 11 bases separated the two germline ends. This CDR3 has 15 amino acids. The CDR3 region has the DNA TGTGCCAGCAGCAATCAGGACTACTCTGGAAACACCATATATTTT. This encodes CASSNQDYSGNTIYF. Based on the CDR3 plus reference TRBV13 and TRBJ1-3, the full variable domain is AAGVIQSPRHLIKEKRETATLKCYPIPRHDTVYWYQQGPGQDPQFLISFYEKMQSDKGSIPDRFSAQQFSDYHSELNMSSLELGDSALYFCASSNQDYSGNTIYFGEGSWLTVV.

In DNA form, the CDR3 reads TGTGCCAGCAGCGGGGACAGGGGGAACACTGAAGCTTTCTTT. Translating gives CASSGDRGNTEAFF. The V gene is TRBV9, the J gene TRBJ1-1, with 10 bases matching TRBD1. V dropped 3 bases and J dropped 1; count of bases not matched to a gene: 0. There are 14 residues in the CDR3. Germline-derived CDR1 and CDR2 are SGDLS and YYNGEE.

The chain carries TRBV7-2 and TRBJ1-2; 7 positions match TRBD1. Germline values: CDR1 SGHTA, CDR2 FQGNSA. Trimming at V came to 6 bases and at J to 3 bases, leaving 10 bases not matched to a gene. This CDR3 has 15 residues. The CDR3 loop reads CASREVDREDYGYTF. CDR3 nucleotide sequence: TGTGCCAGCAGGGAGGTTGACAGGGAGGACTATGGCTACACCTTC.

The CDR3 here is CASSQQSQGTNEKLFF. For the CDR3, the DNA is TGCGCCAGCAGCCAACAATCGCAGGGGACTAATGAAAAACTGTTTTTT. The genes are TRBV4-3 and TRBJ1-4; possibly TRBD1 for D (6 bases). Germline CDR1 is LGHNA and CDR2 is YSLEER. The CDR3 runs to 16 residues. Trimming took off 2 bases at V and 2 bases at J, with 12 bases between the two ends.

The gene calls are TRBV28 and TRBJ1-6, with 7 bases matching TRBD1. Germline V gene data show CDR1 as MDHEN and CDR2 as SYDVKM. The CDR3 is 15 residues long. Losses at the gene ends were 5 bases for V and 6 bases for J; bases not matched to a gene: 7. The CDR3 reads CASSPWDRINSPLHF. The CDR3 nucleotides read TGTGCCAGCAGTCCCTGGGACAGAATTAATTCACCCCTCCACTTT. Filled out from reference TRBV28 and TRBJ1-6, the complete variable domain reads DVKVTQSSRYLVKRTGEKVFLECVQDMDHENMFWYRQDPGLGLRLIYFSYDVKMKEKGDIPEGYSVSREKKERFSLILESASTNQTSMYLCASSPWDRINSPLHFGNGTRLTVT.

This clone has more than one count but fewer than ten. The chain is built from TRBV5-4 and TRBJ2-3, with D possibly matching TRBD1 (6 bases). There are 14 residues in the CDR3. Germline V gene lookup returns CDR1 SGHNT and CDR2 YYREEE (reference sequence). V was shortened by 5 bases and J by 5 bases, with 15 bases between the two germline ends. CDR3 region: CASRKQGLVDTQYF. CDR3 nucleotide sequence: TGTGCCAGCAGGAAACAGGGCTTGGTAGATACGCAGTATTTT. Supplemented by reference TRBV5-4 and TRBJ2-3, the full variable domain reads ETGVTQSPTHLIKTRGQQVTLRCSSQSGHNTVSWYQQALGQGPQFIFQYYREEENGRGNFPPRFSGLQFPNYSSELNVNALELDDSALYLCASRKQGLVDTQYFGPGTRLTVL.

This CDR3 is CASSLLAPGLNTGELFF. In DNA, the CDR3 is TGTGCCAGCAGTCTATTAGCCCCCGGATTGAACACCGGGGAGCTGTTTTTT. The chain employs TRBV27 and TRBJ2-2, with no clear D. CDR3 length: 17 amino acids. The ends were cut back, 5 bases at V and 1 base at J, with 17 bases in the middle. The V gene's germline CDR1 is MNHEY and CDR2 SMNVEV (reference sequence).

The chain uses TRBV4-3 and TRBJ1-4; maybe TRBD1 (6 bases). In germline, CDR1 is LGHNA, CDR2 YSLEER. The CDR3 sequence is 15 residues long. V was shortened by 1 base and J by 8 bases, with 14 bases between the two germline ends. The DNA for the CDR3 is TGCGCCAGCAGCCAAGGGAGCAGGGGTAGGGAAAAACTGTTTTTT. It is translated as CASSQGSRGREKLFF.

This sequence joins TRBV5-1 and TRBJ1-3; D is unresolved. This CDR3 contains 15 residues. Trimming took 0 bases from V and 4 from J, leaving 11 bases between them. Germline V gene lookup returns CDR1 SGHRS and CDR2 YFSETQ. The CDR3 DNA sequence: TGCGCCAGCAGCTTGGAGCCCGGGTACGGAAACACCATATATTTT. Its translation: CASSLEPGYGNTIYF.

Remarks on this clone: Distinct nucleotide sequences in the sample also encode this CDR3. The chain couples TRBV29-1 to TRBJ1-6; 7 nucleotides agree with TRBD1. CDR3 size: 13 residues. CDR1 is SQVTM and CDR2 is ANQGSEA in the germline V gene. The V and J ends lost 7 bases and 10 bases, in that order; junction bases with no gene match: 10. The CDR3 loop reads CSAGDRARSPLHF. The CDR3 DNA reads as TGCAGCGCCGGGGACAGAGCTAGGTCACCCCTCCACTTT.

This chain links TRBV7-2 with TRBJ2-7; TRBD2 aligns across 10 bases. CDR3 length: 17 residues. Trimming took 0 bases from V and 2 from J; bases not matched to a gene: 7. Germline CDR1 SGHTA, CDR2 FQGNSA. CDR3 bases: TGTGCCAGCAGCTTAGCGCAGCGGGGGGGGCCCCCCTACGAGCAGTACTTC. Its translation: CASSLAQRGGPPYEQYF. Based on the CDR3 plus reference TRBV7-2 and TRBJ2-7, the full variable domain is GAGVSQSPSNKVTEKGKDVELRCDPISGHTALYWYRQSLGQGLEFLIYFQGNSAPDKSGLPSDRFSAERTGGSVSTLTIQRTQQEDSAVYLCASSLAQRGGPPYEQYFGPGTRLTVT.

The chain links TRBV6-6 to TRBJ1-5; tentative D call: TRBD1 (6 bases). Trimming took off 4 bases at V and 5 bases at J, with 18 bases between the two ends. Per germline, CDR1 MNHNY and CDR2 SVGAGI (reference sequence). The CDR3 loop spans 16 amino acids. CDR3 residues: CASSSPGGGPDQPQHF. CDR3 nucleotide sequence: TGTGCCAGCAGTTCCCCGGGAGGGGGTCCGGATCAGCCCCAGCATTTT.

CDR3 sequence reads: CASSERPGQGRGQTQYF. The CDR3 coding sequence is TGTGCCAGCAGTGAGCGCCCGGGACAGGGGCGGGGGCAGACCCAGTACTTC. The chain carries TRBV25-1 and TRBJ2-5, with TRBD1 identical over 10 bases. The CDR3 runs to 17 residues. With V trimmed by 3 bases and J by 6 bases, 13 bases remained unmatched. Germline CDR1 MGHDK, CDR2 SYGVNS.

The chain employs TRBV9 and TRBJ1-6; perhaps TRBD1 as D (6 bases). Per the germline V gene, CDR1 is SGDLS and CDR2 is YYNGEE. CDR3 length: 17 amino acids. The germline V and J ends were trimmed by 3 bases and 0 bases, with 13 bases remaining between them. CDR3 protein: CASSAPQGSSYNSPLHF. CDR3 DNA: TGTGCCAGCAGCGCCCCACAGGGAAGCTCCTATAATTCACCCCTCCACTTT.

This clone was recorded only once. The CDR3 DNA follows: TGTGCCAGCAGCTTAGACAGGTTCGGCCAGCCCCAGCATTTT. Amino acids: CASSLDRFGQPQHF. The chain links TRBV11-2 to TRBJ1-5; no definite D call. The germline CDR1 and CDR2 sequences are SGHAT and FQNNGV. The V and J ends lost 0 bases and 7 bases respectively, with 10 bases between them. The CDR3 is made up of 14 amino acids.

The rearrangement uses TRBV7-9 and TRBJ1-3, with D hard to call. Between the trimmed V and J ends, which lost 4 bases and 0 bases, there was a span of 10 bases. CDR3 size: 15 residues. CDR1 SEHNR and CDR2 FQNEAQ come from the germline V gene (reference sequence). CDR3 protein: CASSYDTTSGNTIYF. The CDR3 DNA reads as TGTGCCAGCAGCTACGACACCACCTCTGGAAACACCATATATTTT.

In this sample, this clone turned up once. The rearrangement joins TRBV15 to TRBJ2-5, with 9 bases fitting TRBD1. The ends lost 1 base at V and 5 bases at J; junction bases unmatched: 17. Germline V gene sequence: CDR1 LNHNV, CDR2 YYDKDF (reference sequence). The CDR3 covers 19 residues. CDR3 DNA sequence: TGTGCCACCAGCAGAGTAGGGAGGGGACAGGGAAGGTCGAGGGAGACCCAGTACTTC. Translated: CATSRVGRGQGRSRETQYF.

This clone has a handful of counts. The chain couples TRBV6-1 to TRBJ1-2, with 7 bases lining up with TRBD1. This CDR3 has 13 amino acids. Germline V gene sequence: CDR1 MNHNS, CDR2 SASEGT. V lost 8 bases to trimming and J lost 2 bases; unmatched junction nucleotides: 5. CDR3 residues: CASLGGRNYGYTF. The CDR3 DNA reads TGTGCCAGCCTAGGGGGCAGGAACTATGGCTACACCTTC.